This T cell receptor (beta chain) originates from a study of blood T cell repertoires in COVID-19. Trimming left V 0 bases short and J 8 bases short, with 16 bases between. CDR3 length: 15 amino acids. Germline assignment: CDR1 SGHDN and CDR2 FVKESK. Data came from immunoSEQ multiplex PCR; TCRdb stores just in-frame clones and leaves some out. The profile shows some 80,000 clones, roughly 85% of them singletons. This chain uses TRBV14 with TRBJ1-2, with a weak D call TRBD1 (6 bases). This clonotype originated in a man aged 50 to 60 with COVID-19, enrolled during active disease. Sequenced material: peripheral blood. The CDR3 is CASSQDLGQGHGYTF. The DNA for the CDR3 is TGTGCCAGCAGCCAAGATCTCGGGCAGGGACACGGCTACACCTTC.